One and the same sample provided the 26 T cell receptor beta chains below, sequenced in a study of patients and donors after allogeneic stem cell transplantation. TCRdb re-called the RT-PCR reads with MiXCR, one entry per CDR3 protein. The sample consists of about 160,000 distinct CDR3 sequences, approximately 22% of them appearing once. Source material: blood, either unsorted or a sorted T cell fraction (not recorded which). Every receptor here comes from a human donor who was either an allogeneic HSCT recipient or a stem cell or donor lymphocyte infusion donor (not recorded which). It is not recorded whose cells these are; they may come from a transplant donor.

A few counts support this clonotype. The V call is TRBV20-1, the J call TRBJ1-2; no clear D gene. V shed 4 bases and J shed 5 bases, with 8 bases lying between them. This CDR3 region has 11 residues. Per germline, CDR1 DFQATT and CDR2 SNEGSKA (reference sequence). The CDR3 sequence is CSANGIYGYTF. CDR3 DNA sequence: TGCAGTGCTAACGGGATTTATGGCTACACCTTC.

The V and J genes are TRBV5-1 and TRBJ1-4, with D perhaps TRBD1 (6 bases). Germline lookup yields CDR1 SGHRS and CDR2 YFSETQ. This CDR3 is built from 14 residues. V dropped 4 bases and J dropped 8 bases, with 15 bases sitting between them. This chain's CDR3 is CASSLEGGFEKLFF. Written as DNA, the CDR3 is TGCGCCAGCAGCCTGGAGGGGGGATTCGAAAAACTGTTTTTT.

The V and J genes are TRBV7-4 and TRBJ1-2, with no clear D. The V gene lost 5 bases and the J gene lost 2 bases, with 15 bases spanning the gap. Germline assignment: CDR1 SGHVT and CDR2 SQSDAQ. The CDR3 consists of 15 residues. CDR3 residues: CASSKRAAMNYGYTF. The CDR3 nucleotides read TGTGCCAGCAGCAAGCGGGCGGCGATGAACTATGGCTACACCTTC. The full variable domain, rest sourced from reference TRBV7-4 and TRBJ1-2, is GAGVSQSPRYKVAKRGRDVALRCDSISGHVTLYWYRQTLGQGSEVLTYSQSDAQRDKSGRPSGRFSAERPERSVSTLKIQRTEQGDSAVYLCASSKRAAMNYGYTFGSGTRLTVV.

The chain links TRBV6-5 to TRBJ2-1, with TRBD1 as a possible D gene (5 bases). The CDR3 contains 16 residues. Between the trimmed V and J ends, which lost 0 bases and 0 bases, there was a span of 9 bases. Germline CDR1 is MNHEY and CDR2 is SVGAGI. For the CDR3, the DNA is TGTGCCAGCAGTTACTCACAGGTTAGCTCCTACAATGAGCAGTTCTTC. It yields the protein CASSYSQVSSYNEQFF.

The V call is TRBV30, the J call TRBJ1-1; no reliable D call. This CDR3 has 14 residues. V dropped 5 bases and J dropped 5 bases, with 18 bases sitting between them. Germline V lookup: CDR1 GTSNPN, CDR2 SVGIG (reference sequence). In DNA, the CDR3 is TGTGCCTGGTATCCCAGGATTATAGGAACTGAAGCTTTCTTT. It specifies CAWYPRIIGTEAFF.

V gene TRBV2 combines with J gene TRBJ2-5, with a weak D call TRBD1 (6 bases). Germline CDR1 reads SNHLY; CDR2 reads FYNNEI. The CDR3 has 12 amino acids. Trimming pared 5 bases from V and 3 bases from J, leaving 7 bases between. CDR3 coding DNA: TGTGCCAGCAGTCGGACAGAAGAGACCCAGTACTTC. As protein: CASSRTEETQYF.

The CDR3 loop reads CASIVPGQRSTDTQYF. The CDR3 nucleotides read TGTGCCAGCATCGTACCGGGACAAAGAAGCACAGATACGCAGTATTTT. The chain is built from TRBV21-1 and TRBJ2-3; TRBD1 is the table's D call, not checked against the DNA. TRBV21-1 is a pseudogene locus. The CDR3 has 16 amino acids.

In this sample, this clonotype turned up a few times. CDR3 region: CASSRGSGGYLQETQYF. The CDR3 nucleotides read TGCGCCAGCAGCAGGGGTTCAGGGGGCTACCTACAAGAGACCCAGTACTTC. The rearrangement links TRBV5-1 to TRBJ2-5, with 8 bases aligning to TRBD1. V dropped 4 bases and J dropped 2; count of bases not matched to a gene: 13. There are 17 residues in the CDR3. Germline CDR1 is SGHRS and CDR2 is YFSETQ.

CDR3 DNA sequence: TGCAGTGCTAGAGATCTCGGGCAGGGAAACCTTAACTATGGCTACACCTTC. Translating it yields CSARDLGQGNLNYGYTF. V and J are TRBV20-1 and TRBJ1-2, with D tentatively TRBD1 (5 bases). Germline CDR1 and CDR2: DFQATT and SNEGSKA (reference sequence). This CDR3 spans 17 amino acids. Deletions cut 0 bases from V and 1 base from J, with 18 bases between.

The CDR3 here is CASSLDRAYDGELFF. The CDR3 coding sequence is TGTGCCAGCAGCCTCGACAGGGCGTACGACGGGGAGCTGTTTTTT. The V and J genes are TRBV27 and TRBJ2-2, with 7 bases identical to TRBD1. The CDR3 is 15 amino acids. V lost 6 bases and J lost 7; bases outside the gene matches: 11. Germline CDR1 is MNHEY and CDR2 is SMNVEV (reference sequence).

This sequence joins TRBV5-4 and TRBJ1-2, with a weak D call TRBD1 (6 bases). Germline V lookup: CDR1 SGHNT, CDR2 YYREEE (reference sequence). V was cut by 5 bases and J by 5 bases, with 19 bases left in between. The CDR3 covers 15 residues. CDR3 sequence: CASSVAATGNYGYTF. CDR3 in DNA: TGTGCCAGCAGTGTGGCGGCTACAGGGAATTATGGCTACACCTTC. The full variable domain, completed using reference TRBV5-4 and TRBJ1-2, is ETGVTQSPTHLIKTRGQQVTLRCSSQSGHNTVSWYQQALGQGPQFIFQYYREEENGRGNFPPRFSGLQFPNYSSELNVNALELDDSALYLCASSVAATGNYGYTFGSGTRLTVV.

The chain employs TRBV5-1 and TRBJ2-3; 7 nucleotides match TRBD1. Germline values: CDR1 SGHRS, CDR2 YFSETQ. This CDR3 has 17 amino acids. Trimming removed 4 bases from V and 4 bases from J; junction bases left unmatched: 15. The CDR3 DNA is TGCGCCAGCAGCACCATGCGTTCGACAGGGCGGGCAGATACGCAGTATTTT. This codes for CASSTMRSTGRADTQYF.

V gene TRBV2 combines with J gene TRBJ1-2; D is undetermined. The V and J ends lost 8 bases and 0 bases respectively, with 13 bases between them. Germline lookup yields CDR1 SNHLY and CDR2 FYNNEI. The CDR3 consists of 14 residues. Here the CDR3 reads CASGRTLTNYGYTF. CDR3 in DNA: TGTGCCAGCGGGAGGACGCTCACTAACTATGGCTACACCTTC.

The chain links TRBV10-3 to TRBJ2-3, with no clear D. The CDR3 consists of 13 residues. Germline CDR1 ENHRY, CDR2 SYGVKD. The ends were cut back, 9 bases at V and 0 bases at J, with 10 bases in the middle. This CDR3 reads CAISAMSTDTQYF. In DNA form, the CDR3 reads TGTGCCATAAGCGCAATGAGCACAGATACGCAGTATTTT.

The chain links TRBV25-1 to TRBJ2-2; TRBD1 matches at 8 bases. Trimming took 2 bases from V and 5 from J; bases not matched to a gene: 4. In germline, CDR1 is MGHDK, CDR2 SYGVNS. This CDR3 comprises 15 residues. In DNA form, the CDR3 reads TGTGCCAGCAGTGAACAGGGGGCCCGAACCGGGGAGCTGTTTTTT. It translates to CASSEQGARTGELFF.

The gene calls are TRBV27 and TRBJ1-1; D is unclear. V shed 7 bases and J shed 0 bases, with 9 bases lying between them. The CDR3 spans 13 residues. CDR1 MNHEY and CDR2 SMNVEV come from the germline V gene (reference sequence). This chain's CDR3 is CASKDGMNTEAFF. CDR3 DNA sequence: TGTGCCAGCAAAGACGGTATGAACACTGAAGCTTTCTTT.

This rearrangement joins TRBV3-1 to TRBJ1-5; D gene ambiguous. CDR1 is LGHDT, CDR2 YNNKEL, per germline (reference sequence). V lost 4 bases to trimming and J lost 5 bases, with 12 bases between them. This CDR3 has 14 residues. The CDR3 sequence: CASSPWGDDQPQHF. The CDR3 DNA follows: TGTGCCAGCAGCCCTTGGGGAGACGATCAGCCCCAGCATTTT.

The chain has TRBV6-6 and TRBJ2-7, with 7 bases fitting TRBD1. J lost 1 base, V lost 2 bases, and 20 bases had no gene match. Germline V gene lookup returns CDR1 MNHNY and CDR2 SVGAGI (reference sequence). The CDR3 totals 20 residues. CDR3 protein: CASSYHRHRGPIVGSYEQYF. The CDR3 DNA follows: TGTGCCAGCAGTTACCACCGACACAGGGGCCCTATCGTGGGGTCCTACGAGCAGTACTTC.

This clonotype was recorded many times. The V and J genes are TRBV20-1 and TRBJ1-1, with 10 nucleotides matching TRBD1. The CDR3 is 14 amino acids. Trimming cost V 0 bases and J 13 bases; bases outside gene matches: 11. Germline V gene data show CDR1 as DFQATT and CDR2 as SNEGSKA (reference sequence). Written as DNA, the CDR3 is TGCAGTGCTAGAGATCTAATCGGGACAGGGGAGGGTTTCTTT. It specifies CSARDLIGTGEGFF.

This chain uses TRBV20-1 with TRBJ2-3; TRBD2 agrees at 10 bases. This CDR3 region has 15 residues. From germline, CDR1 is DFQATT and CDR2 SNEGSKA (reference sequence). The trim removed 6 bases at V and 2 bases at J, leaving 8 bases unmatched. CDR3: CSATTSGHITDTQYF. DNA of the CDR3: TGCAGTGCAACGACTAGCGGGCACATCACAGATACGCAGTATTTT.

The chain employs TRBV4-1 and TRBJ1-5; TRBD1 aligns across 9 bases. V gave up 3 bases and J gave up 5 bases; unmatched junction bases: 14. Germline loops: CDR1 MGHRA, CDR2 YSYEKL. There are 18 residues in the CDR3. Written as DNA, the CDR3 is TGCGCCAGCAGCCACCGCTTGGACAGGGGCGGTATGGATCAGCCCCAGCATTTT. Translating gives CASSHRLDRGGMDQPQHF.

The V and J genes are TRBV7-2 and TRBJ2-2; tentative D call: TRBD1 (6 bases). The CDR3 covers 13 residues. Germline CDR1 reads SGHTA; CDR2 reads FQGNSA. V was pared by 5 bases and J by 5 bases, with 9 bases between. The CDR3 DNA reads as TGTGCCAGCAGCCAGGACAGTACCGGGGAGCTGTTTTTT. Translated, it gives CASSQDSTGELFF.

This clonotype came up a few times. The chain joins TRBV5-1 to TRBJ1-2; TRBD1 matches 9 bases. Germline-derived CDR1 and CDR2 are SGHRS and YFSETQ. V lost 0 bases to trimming and J lost 6 bases; unmatched junction nucleotides: 6. The CDR3 covers 15 residues. In nucleotides, the CDR3 is TGCGCCAGCAGCTTGGACAGGGGGCAACTTCATGGCTACACCTTC. Its protein product is CASSLDRGQLHGYTF.

V is TRBV4-1 and J is TRBJ2-3; 8 positions match TRBD1. The CDR3 runs 18 residues. V dropped 4 bases and J dropped 4; count of bases not matched to a gene: 16. Germline V gene sequence: CDR1 MGHRA, CDR2 YSYEKL. CDR3 residues: CASSLKDRADPIPDTQYF. The CDR3 DNA is TGCGCCAGCAGCCTGAAGGACAGGGCTGATCCTATCCCAGATACGCAGTATTTT.

This clonotype was detected a few times. This sequence joins TRBV10-3 and TRBJ2-7; the match to TRBD1 covers 7 bases. CDR3 length equals 14 residues. Looked up from germline, CDR1 is ENHRY and CDR2 is SYGVKD. The junction had 9 bases not matched to a gene; V was cut back by 6 bases and J by 4 bases. Here the CDR3 reads CAISGSDRAYEQYF. The CDR3 DNA follows: TGTGCCATCAGCGGCTCCGACAGGGCATACGAGCAGTACTTC.

This clonotype was detected a few times. The rearrangement uses TRBV7-2 and TRBJ2-3; D ambiguous. V shed 6 bases and J shed 1 base, with 5 bases lying between them. CDR3 length: 12 residues. Germline V lookup: CDR1 SGHTA, CDR2 FQGNSA. The CDR3 protein is CASSEGTDTQYF. CDR3 coding DNA: TGTGCCAGCAGTGAAGGCACAGATACGCAGTATTTT.